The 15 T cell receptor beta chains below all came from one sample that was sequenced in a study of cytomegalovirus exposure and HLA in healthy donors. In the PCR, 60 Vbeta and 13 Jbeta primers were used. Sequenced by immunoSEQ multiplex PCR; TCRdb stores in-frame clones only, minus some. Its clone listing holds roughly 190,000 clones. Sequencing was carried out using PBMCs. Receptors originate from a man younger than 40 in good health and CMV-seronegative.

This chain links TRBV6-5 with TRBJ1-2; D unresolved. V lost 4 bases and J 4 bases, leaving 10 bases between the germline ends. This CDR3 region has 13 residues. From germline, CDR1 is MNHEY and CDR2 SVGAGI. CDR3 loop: CASSSTLAYGYTF. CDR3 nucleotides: TGTGCCAGCAGTTCTACTCTTGCCTATGGCTACACCTTC.

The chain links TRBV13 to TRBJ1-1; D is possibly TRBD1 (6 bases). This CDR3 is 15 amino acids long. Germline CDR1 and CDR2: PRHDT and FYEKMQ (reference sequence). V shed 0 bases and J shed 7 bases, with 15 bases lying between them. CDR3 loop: CASSLGRGARGEAFF. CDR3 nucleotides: TGTGCCAGCAGCTTAGGCCGGGGGGCAAGAGGTGAAGCTTTCTTT.

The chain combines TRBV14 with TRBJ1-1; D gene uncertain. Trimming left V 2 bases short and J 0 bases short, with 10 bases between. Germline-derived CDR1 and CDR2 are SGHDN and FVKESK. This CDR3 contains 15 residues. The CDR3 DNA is TGTGCCAGCAGCCAATGGGGAGGGATGAACACTGAAGCTTTCTTT. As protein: CASSQWGGMNTEAFF.

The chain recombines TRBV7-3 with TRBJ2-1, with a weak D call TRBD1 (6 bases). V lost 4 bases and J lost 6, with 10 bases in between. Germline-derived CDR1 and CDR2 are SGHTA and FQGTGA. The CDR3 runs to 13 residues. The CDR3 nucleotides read TGTGCCAGCAGCTATGTAGGGGGCAATGAGCAGTTCTTC. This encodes CASSYVGGNEQFF.

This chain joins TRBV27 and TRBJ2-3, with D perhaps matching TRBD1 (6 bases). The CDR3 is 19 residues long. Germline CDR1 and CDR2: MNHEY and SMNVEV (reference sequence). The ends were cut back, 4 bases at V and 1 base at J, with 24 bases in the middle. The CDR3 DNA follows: TGTGCCAGCAGTTGGGAACCTCCCTGGGGGACACGAGGCACAGATACGCAGTATTTT. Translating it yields CASSWEPPWGTRGTDTQYF.

Written as DNA, the CDR3 is TGCGCCAGCAGCTCCAGGACTAGCGGGGGGCTCGATACGCAGTATTTT. Translated, it gives CASSSRTSGGLDTQYF. The chain uses TRBV5-1 and TRBJ2-3; 14 nucleotides align to TRBD2. In germline, CDR1 is SGHRS, CDR2 YFSETQ. V lost 3 bases to trimming and J lost 6 bases; unmatched junction nucleotides: 6. The CDR3 extends over 16 amino acids. Full variable domain (remainder filled in from reference TRBV5-1 and TRBJ2-3): KAGVTQTPRYLIKTRGQQVTLSCSPISGHRSVSWYQQTPGQGLQFLFEYFSETQRNKGNFPGRFSGRQFSNSRSEMNVSTLELGDSALYLCASSSRTSGGLDTQYFGPGTRLTVL.

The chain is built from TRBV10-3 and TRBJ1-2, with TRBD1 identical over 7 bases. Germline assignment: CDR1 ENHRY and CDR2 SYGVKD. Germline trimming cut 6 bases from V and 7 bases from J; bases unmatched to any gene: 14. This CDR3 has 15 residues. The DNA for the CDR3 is TGTGCCATCAGATCTAAGGAGAGACAGGGAGTTGGCTACACCTTC. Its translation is CAIRSKERQGVGYTF.

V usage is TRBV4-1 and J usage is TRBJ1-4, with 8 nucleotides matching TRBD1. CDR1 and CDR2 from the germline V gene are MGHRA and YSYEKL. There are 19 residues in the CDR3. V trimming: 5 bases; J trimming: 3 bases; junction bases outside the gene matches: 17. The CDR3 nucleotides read TGCGCCAGCAGCAGATTCAGGGGGCCCTCTCTCGTTGCTAATGAAAAACTGTTTTTT. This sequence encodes CASSRFRGPSLVANEKLFF.

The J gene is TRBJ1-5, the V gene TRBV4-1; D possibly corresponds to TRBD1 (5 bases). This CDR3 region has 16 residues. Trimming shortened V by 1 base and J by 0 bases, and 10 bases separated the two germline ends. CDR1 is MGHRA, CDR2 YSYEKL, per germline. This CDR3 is CASSQGSGVSNQPQHF. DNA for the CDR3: TGCGCCAGCAGCCAAGGATCGGGGGTTAGCAATCAGCCCCAGCATTTT.

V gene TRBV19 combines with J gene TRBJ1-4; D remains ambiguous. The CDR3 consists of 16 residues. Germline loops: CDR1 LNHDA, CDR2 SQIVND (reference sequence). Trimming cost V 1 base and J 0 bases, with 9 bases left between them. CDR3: CASSIGLLATNEKLFF. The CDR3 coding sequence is TGTGCCAGTAGTATAGGTTTACTGGCAACTAATGAAAAACTGTTTTTT.

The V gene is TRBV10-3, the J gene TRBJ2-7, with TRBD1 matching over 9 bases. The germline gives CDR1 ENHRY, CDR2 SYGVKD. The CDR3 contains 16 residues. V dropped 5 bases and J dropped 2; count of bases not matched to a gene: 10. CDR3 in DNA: TGTGCCATCAGTCTGGCGGACAGGGGACCCACCTACGAGCAGTACTTC. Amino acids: CAISLADRGPTYEQYF.

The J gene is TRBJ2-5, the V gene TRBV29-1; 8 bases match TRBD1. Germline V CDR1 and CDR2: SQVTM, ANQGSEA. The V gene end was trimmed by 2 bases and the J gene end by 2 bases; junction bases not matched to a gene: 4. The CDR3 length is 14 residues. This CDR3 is CSVEKGTGQETQYF. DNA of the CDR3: TGCAGCGTTGAAAAAGGGACAGGACAAGAGACCCAGTACTTC. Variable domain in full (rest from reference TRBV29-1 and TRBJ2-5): SAVISQKPSRDICQRGTSLTIQCQVDSQVTMMFWYRQQPGQSLTLIATANQGSEATYESGFVIDKFPISRPNLTFSTLTVSNMSPEDSSIYLCSVEKGTGQETQYFGPGTRLLVL.

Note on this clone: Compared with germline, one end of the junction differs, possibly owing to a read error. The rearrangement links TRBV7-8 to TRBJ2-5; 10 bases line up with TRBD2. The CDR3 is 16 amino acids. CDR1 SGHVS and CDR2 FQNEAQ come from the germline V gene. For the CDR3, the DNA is TGTGCCGGCAGCATACCCAAGCGGGGGGGCCCGGAGACCCAGTACTTC. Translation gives CAGSIPKRGGPETQYF.

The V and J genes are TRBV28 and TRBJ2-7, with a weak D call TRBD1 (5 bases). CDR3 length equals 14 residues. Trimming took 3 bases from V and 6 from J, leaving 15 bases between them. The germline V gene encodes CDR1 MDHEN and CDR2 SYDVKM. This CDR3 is CASSFRQPLREQYF. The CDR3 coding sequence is TGTGCCAGCAGTTTCCGACAGCCTCTCCGCGAGCAGTACTTC. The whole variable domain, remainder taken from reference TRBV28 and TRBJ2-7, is DVKVTQSSRYLVKRTGEKVFLECVQDMDHENMFWYRQDPGLGLRLIYFSYDVKMKEKGDIPEGYSVSREKKERFSLILESASTNQTSMYLCASSFRQPLREQYFGPGTRLTVT.

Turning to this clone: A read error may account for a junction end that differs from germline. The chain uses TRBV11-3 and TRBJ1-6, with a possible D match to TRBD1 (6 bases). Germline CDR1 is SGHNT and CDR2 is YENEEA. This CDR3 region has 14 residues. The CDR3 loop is CASSFTEQGSPPHF. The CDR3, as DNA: TGTGCCAGCAGCTTCACCGAACAGGGTTCACCCCCCCACTTT.